The rows below give T cell receptor beta chains drawn from one sample of a study of T cell repertoires in cytomegalovirus infection. TCRdb recomputed calls from the reads with MiXCR, one row per CDR3 protein. The sample has fewer than 550,000 distinct CDR3 sequences; approximately 31% are singletons. Sequenced input: PBMCs. The source is a human donor in good health (CMV status not recorded). Some clones in this sample may be carry-over from other donors' samples. CDR3s include the opening cysteine and the closing phenylalanine or tryptophan. The size of a clone is reported for some rows only, either as once, few or many, or as a class for expanded clones.

few TRBV12-3/TRBV12-4 CASSLGQKTYEQYF
few TRBV7-8 CASSLVREYYGYTF
NA TRBV20-1 CSASWAENTEAFF
many TRBV28 CASSPGQVRGAYEQYF
NA TRBV6-1 CASRTVREKLFF
many TRBV11-2 CASSLAVKNTEAFF
NA TRBV30 CAWGLARGDTQYF
NA TRBV6-6 CASSDWVYEQYF
once TRBV20-1 CSARDPSLKLFF
NA TRBV28 CASRPQGMGDQPQHF
NA TRBV4-1 CASSQVQGSGNTIYF
NA TRBV7-6 CASSLSRTGFSGNTIYF
NA TRBV12-3/TRBV12-4 CAITSGSSDTQYF
few TRBV7-3 CASSLTDRAGQYF
NA TRBV7-6 CASSSGQGPGLRGEHTEAFF
NA TRBV7-2 CASSLLGHNSPLHF
few TRBV12-3/TRBV12-4 CASSYFRSRRGVKNGNQPQHF
NA TRBV28 CASSLATYSTNEKLFF
NA TRBV6-5 CASSYDPISGYTF
few TRBV2 CASSETGINEKLFF
few TRBV29-1 CSVTRGATDTQYF
NA TRBV6-5 CASTTGNTEAFF